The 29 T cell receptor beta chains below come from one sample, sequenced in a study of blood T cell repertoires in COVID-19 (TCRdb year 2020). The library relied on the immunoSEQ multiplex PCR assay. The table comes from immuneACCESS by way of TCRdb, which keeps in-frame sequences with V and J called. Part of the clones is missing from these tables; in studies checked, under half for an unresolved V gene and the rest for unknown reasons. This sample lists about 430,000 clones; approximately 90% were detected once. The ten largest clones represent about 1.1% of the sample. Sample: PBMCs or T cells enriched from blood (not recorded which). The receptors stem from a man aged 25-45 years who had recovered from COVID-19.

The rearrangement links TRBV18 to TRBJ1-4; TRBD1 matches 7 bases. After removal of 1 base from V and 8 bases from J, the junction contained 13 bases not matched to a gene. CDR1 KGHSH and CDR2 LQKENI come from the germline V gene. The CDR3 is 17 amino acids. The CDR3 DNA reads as TGTGCCAGCTCACCACGTACCGGGAGGGACAGCGGGGAAAAACTGTTTTTT. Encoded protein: CASSPRTGRDSGEKLFF.

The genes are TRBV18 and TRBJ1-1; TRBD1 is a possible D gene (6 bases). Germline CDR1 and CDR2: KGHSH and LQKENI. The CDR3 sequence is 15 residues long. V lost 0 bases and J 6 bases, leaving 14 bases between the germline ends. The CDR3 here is CASSPPAGRGSEAFF. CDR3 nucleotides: TGTGCCAGCTCACCACCGGCGGGCAGGGGATCTGAAGCTTTCTTT.

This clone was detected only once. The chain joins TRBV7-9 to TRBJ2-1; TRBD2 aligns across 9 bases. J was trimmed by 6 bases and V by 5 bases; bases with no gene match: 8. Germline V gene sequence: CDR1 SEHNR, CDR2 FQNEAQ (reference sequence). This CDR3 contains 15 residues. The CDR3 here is CASSKIAGVPNEQFF. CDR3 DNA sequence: TGTGCCAGCAGCAAAATAGCGGGAGTACCCAATGAGCAGTTCTTC.

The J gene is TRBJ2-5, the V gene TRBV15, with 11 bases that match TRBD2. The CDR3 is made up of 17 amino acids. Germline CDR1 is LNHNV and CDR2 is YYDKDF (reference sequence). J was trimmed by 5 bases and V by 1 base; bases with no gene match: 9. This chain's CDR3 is CATSRGASGRLRETQYF. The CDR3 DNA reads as TGTGCCACCAGCAGAGGGGCTAGCGGGAGGTTGCGGGAGACCCAGTACTTC.

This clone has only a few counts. The CDR3 region is CASSLNIYGYTF. In DNA, the CDR3 is TGTGCCAGCAGTTTAAATATCTATGGCTACACCTTC. The V call is TRBV12-3 or TRBV12-4, the J call TRBJ1-2; D not resolved. This CDR3 region has 12 residues. Trimming removed 2 bases at V and 4 bases at J, with 5 bases between.

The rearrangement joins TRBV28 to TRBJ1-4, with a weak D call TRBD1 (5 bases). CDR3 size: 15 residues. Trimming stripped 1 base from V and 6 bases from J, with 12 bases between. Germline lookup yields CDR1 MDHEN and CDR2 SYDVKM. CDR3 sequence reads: CASSLSLGHYEKLFF. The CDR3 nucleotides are TGTGCCAGCAGTTTATCCCTCGGACACTATGAAAAACTGTTTTTT.

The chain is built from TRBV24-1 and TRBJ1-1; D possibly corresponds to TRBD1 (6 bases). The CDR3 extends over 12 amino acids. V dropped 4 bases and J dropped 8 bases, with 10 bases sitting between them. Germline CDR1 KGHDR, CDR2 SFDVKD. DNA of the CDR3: TGTGCCACCAGTGACGAAGGGACAGAAGCTTTCTTT. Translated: CATSDEGTEAFF.

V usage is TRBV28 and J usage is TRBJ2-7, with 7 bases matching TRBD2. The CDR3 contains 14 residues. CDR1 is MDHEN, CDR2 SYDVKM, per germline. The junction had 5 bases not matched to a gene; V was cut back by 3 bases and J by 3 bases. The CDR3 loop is CASSFRGLNYEQYF. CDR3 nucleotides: TGTGCCAGCAGTTTTAGGGGACTAAACTACGAGCAGTACTTC.

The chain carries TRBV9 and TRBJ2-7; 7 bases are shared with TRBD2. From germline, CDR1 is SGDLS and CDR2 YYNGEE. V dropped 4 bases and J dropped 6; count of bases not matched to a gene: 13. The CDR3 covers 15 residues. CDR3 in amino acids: CASSPQTSTMGEQYF. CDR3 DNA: TGTGCCAGCAGCCCGCAGACTAGCACAATGGGCGAGCAGTACTTC.

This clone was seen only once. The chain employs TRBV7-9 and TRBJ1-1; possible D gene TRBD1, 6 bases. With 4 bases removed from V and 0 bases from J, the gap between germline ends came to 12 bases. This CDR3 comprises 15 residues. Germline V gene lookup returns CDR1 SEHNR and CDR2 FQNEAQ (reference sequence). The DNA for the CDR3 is TGTGCCAGCAGCTCCGCACAGGGTATGAACACTGAAGCTTTCTTT. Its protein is CASSSAQGMNTEAFF.

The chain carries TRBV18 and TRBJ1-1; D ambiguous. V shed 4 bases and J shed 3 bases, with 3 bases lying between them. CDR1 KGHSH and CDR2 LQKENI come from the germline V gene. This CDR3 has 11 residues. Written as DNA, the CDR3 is TGTGCCAGCTCACGAGACACTGAAGCTTTCTTT. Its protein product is CASSRDTEAFF.

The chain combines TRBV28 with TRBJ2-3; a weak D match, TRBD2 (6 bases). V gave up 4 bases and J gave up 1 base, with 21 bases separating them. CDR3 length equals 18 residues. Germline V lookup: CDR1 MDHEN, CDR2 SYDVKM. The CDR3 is CASSSSTGLRVRTDTQYF. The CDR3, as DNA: TGTGCCAGCAGTTCATCCACGGGACTCAGGGTTCGCACAGATACGCAGTATTTT.

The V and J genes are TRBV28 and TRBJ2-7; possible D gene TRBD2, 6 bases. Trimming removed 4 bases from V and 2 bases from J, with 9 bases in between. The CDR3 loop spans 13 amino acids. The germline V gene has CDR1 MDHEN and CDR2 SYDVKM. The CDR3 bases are TGTGCCAGCAGTTCCTCGGGGGCCTACGAGCAGTACTTC. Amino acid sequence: CASSSSGAYEQYF.

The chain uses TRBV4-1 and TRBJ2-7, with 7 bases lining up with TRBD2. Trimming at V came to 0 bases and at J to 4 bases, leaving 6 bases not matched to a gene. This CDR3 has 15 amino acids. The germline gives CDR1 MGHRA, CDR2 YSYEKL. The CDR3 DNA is TGCGCCAGCAGCCAAGACGGAGCTAGCGGTTACGAGCAGTACTTC. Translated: CASSQDGASGYEQYF.

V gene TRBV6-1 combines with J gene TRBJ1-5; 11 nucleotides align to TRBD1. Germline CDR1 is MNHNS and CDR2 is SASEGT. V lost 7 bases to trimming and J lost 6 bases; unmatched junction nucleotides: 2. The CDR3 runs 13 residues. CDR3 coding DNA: TGTGCCAGCAAAGGACAGGGGGCTCAGCCCCAGCATTTT. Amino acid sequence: CASKGQGAQPQHF.

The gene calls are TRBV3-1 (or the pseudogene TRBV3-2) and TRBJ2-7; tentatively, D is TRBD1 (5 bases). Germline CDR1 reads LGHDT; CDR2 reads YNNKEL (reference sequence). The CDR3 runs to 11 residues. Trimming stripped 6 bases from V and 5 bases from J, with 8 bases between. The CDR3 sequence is CASRGRDEQYF. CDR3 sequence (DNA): TGTGCCAGCAGAGGCAGGGACGAGCAGTACTTC.

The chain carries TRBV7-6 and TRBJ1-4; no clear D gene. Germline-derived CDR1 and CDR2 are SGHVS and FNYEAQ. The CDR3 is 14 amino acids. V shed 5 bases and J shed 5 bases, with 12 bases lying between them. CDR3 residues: CASSPSEGNEKLFF. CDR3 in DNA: TGTGCCAGCAGCCCTAGCGAGGGAAATGAAAAACTGTTTTTT.

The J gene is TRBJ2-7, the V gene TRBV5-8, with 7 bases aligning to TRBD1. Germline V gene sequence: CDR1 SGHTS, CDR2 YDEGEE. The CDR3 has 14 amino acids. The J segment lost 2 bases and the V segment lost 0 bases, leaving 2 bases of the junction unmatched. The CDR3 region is CASSLGGTAYEQYF. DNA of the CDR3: TGTGCCAGCAGCTTGGGGGGGACAGCCTACGAGCAGTACTTC.

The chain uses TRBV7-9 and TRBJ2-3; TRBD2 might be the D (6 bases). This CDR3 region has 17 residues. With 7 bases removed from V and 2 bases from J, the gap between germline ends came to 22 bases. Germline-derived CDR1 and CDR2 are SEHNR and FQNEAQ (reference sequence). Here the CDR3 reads CASKSSFGSGPTDTQYF. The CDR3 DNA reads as TGTGCCAGCAAATCCTCCTTTGGTAGCGGACCCACAGATACGCAGTATTTT.

The CDR3 DNA reads as TGTGCCAGCAGCCAAGCTGGGAGTCACGAGCAGTACTTC. The encoded protein is CASSQAGSHEQYF. The chain links TRBV3-1 (or the pseudogene TRBV3-2) to TRBJ2-7; tentative D call: TRBD2 (5 bases). The CDR3 length is 13 residues. V shed 1 base and J shed 5 bases, with 9 bases lying between them. Germline V lookup: CDR1 LGHDT, CDR2 YNNKEL (reference sequence).

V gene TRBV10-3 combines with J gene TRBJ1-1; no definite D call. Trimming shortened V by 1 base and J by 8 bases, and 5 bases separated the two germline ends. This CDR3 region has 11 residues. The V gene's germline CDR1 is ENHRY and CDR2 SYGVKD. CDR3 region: CAISEFREAFF. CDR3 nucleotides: TGTGCCATCAGTGAGTTCAGGGAAGCTTTCTTT.

CDR3 bases: TGTGCCAGCTCGGGACTAGCGGGAGTTTACGTCGGCACCGGGGAGCTGTTTTTT. Translated: CASSGLAGVYVGTGELFF. The V gene is TRBV14, the J gene TRBJ2-2; TRBD2 matches at 14 bases. The CDR3 runs 18 residues. CDR1 is SGHDN, CDR2 FVKESK, per germline. The ends lost 8 bases at V and 4 bases at J; junction bases unmatched: 12.

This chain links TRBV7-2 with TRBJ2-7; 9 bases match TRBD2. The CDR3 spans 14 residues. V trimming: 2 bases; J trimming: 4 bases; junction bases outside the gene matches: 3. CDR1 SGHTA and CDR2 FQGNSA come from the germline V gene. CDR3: CASSLLAGAYEQYF. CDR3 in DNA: TGTGCCAGCAGCTTATTAGCGGGAGCTTACGAGCAGTACTTC.

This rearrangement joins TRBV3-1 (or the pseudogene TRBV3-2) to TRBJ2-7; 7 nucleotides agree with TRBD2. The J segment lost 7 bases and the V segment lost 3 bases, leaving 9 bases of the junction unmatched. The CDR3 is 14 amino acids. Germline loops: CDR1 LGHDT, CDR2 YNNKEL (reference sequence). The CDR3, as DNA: TGTGCCAGCAGCCATTTAGCGGGTGGGCATGAGCAGTACTTC. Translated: CASSHLAGGHEQYF.

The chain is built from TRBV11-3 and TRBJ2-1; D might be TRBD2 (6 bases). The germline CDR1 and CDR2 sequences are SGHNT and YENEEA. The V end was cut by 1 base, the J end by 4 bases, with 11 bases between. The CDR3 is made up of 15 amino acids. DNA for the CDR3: TGTGCCAGCAGCTTAGGGAGCGGGCCATACAATGAGCAGTTCTTC. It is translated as CASSLGSGPYNEQFF.

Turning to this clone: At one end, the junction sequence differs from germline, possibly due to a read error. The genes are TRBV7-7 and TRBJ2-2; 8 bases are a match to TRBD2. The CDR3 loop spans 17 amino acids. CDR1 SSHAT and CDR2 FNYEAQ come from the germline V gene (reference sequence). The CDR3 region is CASSLRLAGPNTGELFF. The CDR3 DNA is TGTGCTAGCAGCTTGCGATTAGCGGGACCGAACACCGGGGAGCTGTTTTTT.

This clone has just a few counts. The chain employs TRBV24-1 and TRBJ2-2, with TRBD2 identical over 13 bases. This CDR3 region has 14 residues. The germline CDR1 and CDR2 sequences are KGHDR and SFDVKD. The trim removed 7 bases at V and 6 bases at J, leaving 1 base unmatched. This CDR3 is CATSTSGRAGELFF. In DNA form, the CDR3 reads TGTGCCACCAGCACTAGCGGGAGGGCCGGGGAGCTGTTTTTT.

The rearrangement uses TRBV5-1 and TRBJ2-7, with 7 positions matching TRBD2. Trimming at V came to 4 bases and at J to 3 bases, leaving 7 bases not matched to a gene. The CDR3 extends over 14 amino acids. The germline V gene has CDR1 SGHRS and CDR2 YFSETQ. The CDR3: CASSPVSGGYEQYF. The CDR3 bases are TGCGCCAGCAGCCCAGTTTCGGGGGGCTACGAGCAGTACTTC.

The CDR3 is CASSTWTGGDAFF. CDR3 DNA sequence: TGTGCCAGTAGTACCTGGACAGGGGGGGATGCTTTCTTT. V usage is TRBV19 and J usage is TRBJ1-1, with 10 bases aligning to TRBD1. This CDR3 spans 13 amino acids. Losses at the gene ends were 4 bases for V and 11 bases for J; bases not matched to a gene: 7. Germline loops: CDR1 LNHDA, CDR2 SQIVND (reference sequence).